One sample yielded the 16 T cell receptor beta chains listed below, sequenced in a study of regulatory T cells in long-lasting Graves disease. The time point is: persistent/refractory GD, antithyroid drugs over 5 years with positive TRAb. PBMC RNA served as the TCR library source. Arm-PCR of CDR3 regions and iRepertoire HTBI primers were the basis on which TCR beta libraries were built. TCRdb analysed the multiplex PCR reads with MiXCR anew, one entry per CDR3 protein. In the table there are hundreds of thousands of distinct CDR3 sequences, about a fifth of which are singletons. This material consisted of peripheral blood mononuclear cells (PBMCs), taken when the disease was refractory, from a patient treated with antithyroid drugs. These receptors were taken from a female donor with Graves disease.

This clonotype was counted between two and nine times. J is TRBJ1-2 and V is TRBV19; D not resolved. The germline V and J ends were trimmed by 3 bases and 8 bases, with 10 bases remaining between them. The CDR3 runs to 12 residues. Per the germline V gene, CDR1 is LNHDA and CDR2 is SQIVND (reference sequence). The CDR3 bases are TGTGCCAGTAGTATCGACTTGGAAGGCTACACCTTC. It codes for CASSIDLEGYTF.

This clonotype was seen at least ten times. The chain uses TRBV28 and TRBJ2-2, with TRBD2 matching 12 bases. V gave up 7 bases and J gave up 7 bases; unmatched junction bases: 7. Looked up from germline, CDR1 is MDHEN and CDR2 is SYDVKM. The CDR3 covers 15 residues. CDR3 residues: CASTSGRAWNGELFF. DNA of the CDR3: TGTGCCAGCACTAGCGGGAGGGCCTGGAACGGGGAGCTGTTTTTT.

This clonotype has only a few counts. The rearrangement joins TRBV19 to TRBJ2-6; D uncertain. This CDR3 comprises 15 residues. Germline CDR1 reads LNHDA; CDR2 reads SQIVND (reference sequence). With 4 bases removed from V and 1 base from J, the gap between germline ends came to 8 bases. The CDR3 nucleotides are TGTGCCAGTAGTACATTTGCTTCTGGGGCCAACGTCCTGACTTTC. The encoded protein is CASSTFASGANVLTF.

This clonotype showed up many times. The chain recombines TRBV2 with TRBJ2-7; 9 bases line up with TRBD2. Per the germline V gene, CDR1 is SNHLY and CDR2 is FYNNEI. The J segment lost 3 bases and the V segment lost 10 bases, leaving 7 bases of the junction unmatched. The CDR3 covers 13 residues. The CDR3 protein is CAIVAGVYYEQYF. The DNA for the CDR3 is TGTGCCATTGTAGCGGGAGTTTACTACGAGCAGTACTTC. The whole variable domain, filled in from reference TRBV2 and TRBJ2-7, reads EPEVTQTPSHQVTQMGQEVILRCVPISNHLYFYWYRQILGQKVEFLVSFYNNEISEKSEIFDDQFSVERPDGSNFTLKIRSTKLEDSAMYFCAIVAGVYYEQYFGPGTRLTVT.

In its sample, this clonotype was seen many times. The chain uses TRBV6-5 and TRBJ2-2; the D is unclear. Germline CDR1 and CDR2: MNHEY and SVGAGI. This CDR3 has 13 amino acids. V shed 4 bases and J shed 3 bases, with 6 bases lying between them. CDR3 nucleotide sequence: TGTGCCAGCAGTTCGTCCCACACCGGGGAGCTGTTTTTT. This codes for CASSSSHTGELFF.

This clonotype was detected ten times or more. V is TRBV20-1 and J is TRBJ2-5; no firm D call. The CDR3 contains 15 residues. Germline lookup yields CDR1 DFQATT and CDR2 SNEGSKA (reference sequence). Trimming pared 0 bases from V and 1 base from J, leaving 12 bases between. CDR3 DNA: TGCAGTGCTAGAGATATTTTAAGTCCCCAAGAGACCCAGTACTTC. Encoded protein: CSARDILSPQETQYF.

Only a few counts were recorded for this clonotype. V and J are TRBV29-1 and TRBJ1-1, with 8 nucleotides matching TRBD1. Trimming at V came to 7 bases and at J to 1 base, leaving 5 bases not matched to a gene. Germline V lookup: CDR1 SQVTM, CDR2 ANQGSEA. There are 13 residues in the CDR3. CDR3 sequence: CSDTTGANTEAFF. In DNA form, the CDR3 reads TGCAGCGACACGACAGGGGCGAACACTGAAGCTTTCTTT.

This chain connects TRBV29-1 to TRBJ2-2; no definite D call. The length of the CDR3 is 13 residues. V was cut by 4 bases and J by 0 bases, with 6 bases left in between. CDR1 is SQVTM, CDR2 ANQGSEA, per germline. The CDR3 loop reads CSVGLPNTGELFF. CDR3 DNA: TGCAGCGTTGGGCTACCGAACACCGGGGAGCTGTTTTTT.

The rearrangement joins TRBV6-2 or TRBV6-3 to TRBJ1-2, with D hard to call. Germline V gives CDR1 MNHEY, CDR2 SVGEGT. V was trimmed by 5 bases and J by 3 bases, leaving 16 bases between them. The CDR3 has 15 amino acids. The CDR3 bases are TGTGCCAGCAGTCCGGCTCCCCTCGGGGACTATGGCTACACCTTC. This codes for CASSPAPLGDYGYTF.

In its sample, this clonotype was seen a few times. The chain links TRBV7-2 to TRBJ2-7; D possibly uses TRBD1 or TRBD2 (5 bases each). CDR3 size: 14 residues. The germline gives CDR1 SGHTA, CDR2 FQGNSA. The V gene lost 5 bases and the J gene lost 5 bases, with 16 bases spanning the gap. DNA for the CDR3: TGTGCCAGCAGCAACCGGGGCAGGGACGACGAGCAGTACTTC. It encodes CASSNRGRDDEQYF. The full variable domain, in which reference TRBV7-2 and TRBJ2-7 provide the parts outside the CDR3, is GAGVSQSPSNKVTEKGKDVELRCDPISGHTALYWYRQSLGQGLEFLIYFQGNSAPDKSGLPSDRFSAERTGGSVSTLTIQRTQQEDSAVYLCASSNRGRDDEQYFGPGTRLTVT.

This clonotype was counted at least ten times. The chain combines TRBV5-4 with TRBJ2-5; no definite D call. V was shortened by 2 bases and J by 3 bases, with 14 bases between the two germline ends. Per germline, CDR1 SGHNT and CDR2 YYREEE (reference sequence). This CDR3 spans 15 amino acids. DNA for the CDR3: TGTGCCAGCAGCTTAGTGGGTGGCACTAAAGAGACCCAGTACTTC. The encoded protein is CASSLVGGTKETQYF.

This clonotype was seen at least ten times. The rearrangement uses TRBV6-1 and TRBJ1-5; 8 bases line up with TRBD1. This CDR3 region has 16 residues. CDR1 and CDR2 from the germline V gene are MNHNS and SASEGT. J lost 4 bases, V lost 6 bases, and 11 bases had no gene match. CDR3 loop: CASSTYTGGINQPQHF. CDR3 DNA: TGTGCCAGCAGCACCTACACAGGGGGTATAAATCAGCCCCAGCATTTT.

This chain uses TRBV7-2 with TRBJ2-5, with 12 bases lining up with TRBD2. The DNA end is more similar to TRBJ2-1, so the J call may be wrong. The germline V gene encodes CDR1 SGHTA and CDR2 FQGNSA. CDR3 size: 15 residues. CDR3 sequence reads: CASSRATSGSGEQFF. Here the CDR3 DNA reads TGTGCCAGCAGCCGAGCGACTAGCGGGAGTGGGGAGCAGTTCTTC.

This clonotype occurred a few times. The chain recombines TRBV28 with TRBJ2-3; 7 bases map to TRBD2. Germline CDR1 is MDHEN and CDR2 is SYDVKM. The CDR3 runs to 14 residues. The ends lost 3 bases at V and 6 bases at J; junction bases unmatched: 6. CDR3 residues: CASSFETSYDTQYF. CDR3 nucleotides: TGTGCCAGCAGTTTCGAGACTAGCTACGATACGCAGTATTTT.

This clonotype was detected many times. J is TRBJ1-2 and V is TRBV7-2; maybe TRBD1 (6 bases). Germline CDR1 and CDR2: SGHTA and FQGNSA. The germline V and J ends were trimmed by 5 bases and 4 bases, with 17 bases remaining between them. The CDR3 is 15 residues long. CDR3 in amino acids: CASSTIQGGAYGYTF. CDR3 coding DNA: TGTGCCAGCAGCACAATACAGGGAGGGGCCTATGGCTACACCTTC.

With regard to this clonotype: This may be a read error, as it is one base from a much larger clone. J is TRBJ2-5 and V is TRBV12-3 or TRBV12-4, with TRBD1 matching over 8 bases. The CDR3 has 13 residues. The CDR3 region has the DNA TGTGCCTGCAGCCGACAGGGGTTGGAGACCCAGTACTTC. Its protein product is CACSRQGLETQYF.